These 26 T cell receptor beta chains originate from one sample sequenced in a study of T cell responses to AZD1222 COVID-19 vaccine. Assay used: immunoSEQ multiplex PCR; TCRdb lists only in-frame clones, some missing. The table includes about 180,000 clones, around 90% detected once. This material consisted of peripheral blood, taken on day 0 of AZD1222 vaccination. These TCRs come from an adult in good health.

The CDR3 nucleotides are TGTGCCATCAGTGGGACTAGCGGGGGGCCCACCACCCTCGGGGGGCAGTTCTTC. Residues: CAISGTSGGPTTLGGQFF. The chain uses TRBV10-3 and TRBJ2-1; 14 positions agree with TRBD2. V shed 4 bases and J 12 bases; nucleotides not matched to a gene: 17. CDR1 is ENHRY and CDR2 is SYGVKD in the germline V gene. The length of the CDR3 is 18 residues.

The J gene is TRBJ2-1, the V gene TRBV7-2; 10 nucleotides match TRBD1. The CDR3 totals 13 residues. Per germline, CDR1 SGHTA and CDR2 FQGNSA. V shed 5 bases, J shed 10 bases, and the junction held 5 bases outside the gene matches. CDR3 in amino acids: CASSRTGGKEQFF. CDR3 DNA sequence: TGTGCCAGCAGCCGGACAGGGGGGAAGGAGCAGTTCTTC. The full variable domain, in which reference TRBV7-2 and TRBJ2-1 provide the parts outside the CDR3, is GAGVSQSPSNKVTEKGKDVELRCDPISGHTALYWYRQSLGQGLEFLIYFQGNSAPDKSGLPSDRFSAERTGGSVSTLTIQRTQQEDSAVYLCASSRTGGKEQFFGPGTRLTVL.

This chain links TRBV4-1 with TRBJ2-7; no clear D gene. CDR1 is MGHRA, CDR2 YSYEKL, per germline. V was cut by 1 base and J by 5 bases, with 3 bases left in between. The CDR3 consists of 11 residues. The CDR3 DNA follows: TGCGCCAGCAGCCAAGGGAACGAGCAGTACTTC. Translation gives CASSQGNEQYF.

This sequence joins TRBV9 and TRBJ1-3; TRBD1 agrees at 7 bases. The CDR3 spans 14 residues. Germline V lookup: CDR1 SGDLS, CDR2 YYNGEE. V trimming: 4 bases; J trimming: 4 bases; junction bases outside the gene matches: 5. The CDR3 DNA reads as TGTGCCAGCAGCCTAGACAGGGACGGAAACACCATATATTTT. Amino acids: CASSLDRDGNTIYF.

The V gene is TRBV11-3, the J gene TRBJ1-2; 10 bases line up with TRBD1. The germline V gene has CDR1 SGHNT and CDR2 YENEEA. V shed 5 bases, J shed 8 bases, and the junction held 8 bases outside the gene matches. This CDR3 contains 14 residues. CDR3 sequence: CASSHPGTGVGYTF. The CDR3 DNA follows: TGTGCCAGCAGCCACCCCGGGACAGGGGTCGGCTACACCTTC.

V gene TRBV5-1 combines with J gene TRBJ1-6; D is ambiguous. From germline, CDR1 is SGHRS and CDR2 YFSETQ. The CDR3 totals 15 residues. With 1 base removed from V and 8 bases from J, the gap between germline ends came to 13 bases. The DNA for the CDR3 is TGCGCCAGCAGCTTGTCCCCAGGACCGGATTCACCCCTCCACTTT. Its protein is CASSLSPGPDSPLHF. The full variable domain, rest sourced from reference TRBV5-1 and TRBJ1-6, is KAGVTQTPRYLIKTRGQQVTLSCSPISGHRSVSWYQQTPGQGLQFLFEYFSETQRNKGNFPGRFSGRQFSNSRSEMNVSTLELGDSALYLCASSLSPGPDSPLHFGNGTRLTVT.

The rearrangement joins TRBV7-6 to TRBJ2-4; 10 bases are a match to TRBD1. Germline trimming cut 2 bases from V and 0 bases from J; bases unmatched to any gene: 10. The CDR3 has 19 amino acids. Germline CDR1 SGHVS, CDR2 FNYEAQ. In DNA form, the CDR3 reads TGTGCCAGCAGCTTATCCCGGACAGGGGGAGAGTCAGCCAAAAACATTCAGTACTTC. It encodes CASSLSRTGGESAKNIQYF.

V and J are TRBV10-2 and TRBJ1-2; D perhaps matches TRBD1 (5 bases). This CDR3 contains 14 residues. Germline CDR1 and CDR2: WSHSY and SAAADI. Between the trimmed V and J ends, which lost 0 bases and 7 bases, there was a span of 12 bases. CDR3 DNA: TGCGCCAGCAGTGAGTCGCGGCAGGGTCTTGGCTACACCTTC. As protein: CASSESRQGLGYTF.

The chain employs TRBV30 and TRBJ1-2, with no clear D. V gave up 4 bases and J gave up 7 bases, with 10 bases separating them. Germline lookup yields CDR1 GTSNPN and CDR2 SVGIG (reference sequence). The CDR3 runs to 11 residues. CDR3 sequence reads: CAWTRVRGYTF. The DNA of the CDR3 is TGTGCCTGGACCCGGGTCCGTGGCTACACCTTC.

This chain joins TRBV9 and TRBJ2-2; D call uncertain. The V and J ends lost 0 bases and 4 bases respectively, with 16 bases between them. CDR1 is SGDLS, CDR2 YYNGEE, per germline. CDR3 size: 17 residues. The CDR3 DNA sequence: TGTGCCAGCAGCGTAGTGGGTCCCCGGTGGGGCACCGGGGAGCTGTTTTTT. Its protein is CASSVVGPRWGTGELFF.

V and J are TRBV7-9 and TRBJ2-5, with D uncertain. The germline V gene encodes CDR1 SEHNR and CDR2 FQNEAQ (reference sequence). The CDR3 is made up of 14 amino acids. The V and J ends lost 2 bases and 5 bases respectively, with 12 bases between them. CDR3 bases: TGTGCCAGCAGCTTAACTCTTGCGGAGGAGACCCAGTACTTC. Translated, it gives CASSLTLAEETQYF.

The V call is TRBV15, the J call TRBJ2-1; 7 nucleotides align to TRBD2. Germline V gives CDR1 LNHNV, CDR2 YYDKDF (reference sequence). V was pared by 3 bases and J by 0 bases, with 8 bases of the junction left unmatched. This CDR3 comprises 17 residues. The CDR3 coding sequence is TGTGCCACCAGCAGGTACGGGCCGGGGGGCTCCTACAATGAGCAGTTCTTC. It specifies CATSRYGPGGSYNEQFF. The full variable domain, completed using reference TRBV15 and TRBJ2-1, is DAMVIQNPRYQVTQFGKPVTLSCSQTLNHNVMYWYQQKSSQAPKLLFHYYDKDFNNEADTPDNFQSRRPNTSFCFLDIRSPGLGDTAMYLCATSRYGPGGSYNEQFFGPGTRLTVL.

V usage is TRBV6-6 and J usage is TRBJ2-1; 8 bases are shared with TRBD1. The CDR3 runs 15 residues. Germline CDR1 reads MNHNY; CDR2 reads SVGAGI (reference sequence). Losses at the gene ends were 5 bases for V and 3 bases for J; bases not matched to a gene: 6. CDR3 protein: CASSPGTGRYNEQFF. DNA of the CDR3: TGTGCCAGCAGTCCCGGGACAGGACGCTACAATGAGCAGTTCTTC.

The chain uses TRBV5-1 and TRBJ2-5; no firm D call. Germline V gene sequence: CDR1 SGHRS, CDR2 YFSETQ. The CDR3 is 13 amino acids. The V gene lost 4 bases and the J gene lost 4 bases, with 11 bases spanning the gap. The chain's CDR3 is CASSPGAGETQYF. CDR3 sequence (DNA): TGCGCCAGCAGCCCCGGTGCCGGAGAGACCCAGTACTTC.

With respect to this clone: Distinct nucleotide sequences in the sample also encode this CDR3. The J gene is TRBJ1-5, the V gene TRBV19, with D perhaps matching TRBD1 (6 bases). Between the trimmed V and J ends, which lost 6 bases and 5 bases, there was a span of 8 bases. CDR3 length: 12 amino acids. Germline CDR1 LNHDA, CDR2 SQIVND (reference sequence). The CDR3 bases are TGTGCCAGTAGACAGGGAGATCAGCCCCAGCATTTT. This gives the protein CASRQGDQPQHF.

The chain links TRBV7-3 to TRBJ1-1; perhaps TRBD1 as D (6 bases). The CDR3 extends over 16 amino acids. The V end lost 8 bases, the J end lost 2 bases, and 21 bases lay between the germline ends. Germline CDR1 reads SGHTA; CDR2 reads FQGTGA. CDR3 sequence (DNA): TGTGCCAGCGCTAGAACGGGGGCGTTTAGTAACACTGAAGCTTTCTTT. It specifies CASARTGAFSNTEAFF. Based on the CDR3 plus reference TRBV7-3 and TRBJ1-1, the full variable domain is GAGVSQTPSNKVTEKGKYVELRCDPISGHTALYWYRQSLGQGPEFLIYFQGTGAADDSGLPNDRFFAVRPEGSVSTLKIQRTERGDSAVYLCASARTGAFSNTEAFFGQGTRLTVV.

The chain couples TRBV6-1 to TRBJ1-2; unclear D gene. Trimming took off 2 bases at V and 8 bases at J, with 12 bases between the two ends. CDR3 length equals 13 residues. Per germline, CDR1 MNHNS and CDR2 SASEGT. This chain's CDR3 is CASSELAAGGYTF. The CDR3, as DNA: TGTGCCAGCAGTGAATTAGCCGCGGGGGGCTACACCTTC.

Turning to this clone: Other nucleotide sequences in the sample specify the same CDR3. The gene calls are TRBV2 and TRBJ2-7; D could derive from TRBD1 or TRBD2 (6 bases each). CDR1 SNHLY and CDR2 FYNNEI come from the germline V gene. This CDR3 contains 14 residues. Trimming removed 6 bases from V and 0 bases from J, with 12 bases in between. The CDR3 region has the DNA TGTGCCAGCAGCGGGGGCAGTCTCTCCTACGAGCAGTACTTC. Protein sequence: CASSGGSLSYEQYF.

The chain combines TRBV3-1 (or the pseudogene TRBV3-2) with TRBJ1-2; no clear D gene. The CDR3 totals 14 residues. Germline assignment: CDR1 LGHDT and CDR2 YNNKEL (reference sequence). V gave up 0 bases and J gave up 1 base, with 6 bases separating them. CDR3 in DNA: TGTGCCAGCAGCCAAGATCCAGGTAACTATGGCTACACCTTC. The encoded protein is CASSQDPGNYGYTF.

This clone has only a few counts. At the DNA level, this CDR3 is encoded by other sequences in the same sample as well. The V and J genes are TRBV19 and TRBJ1-6, with D perhaps matching TRBD1 (5 bases). The CDR3 is 13 amino acids. Germline lookup yields CDR1 LNHDA and CDR2 SQIVND (reference sequence). V lost 6 bases, J lost 7 bases, and 10 bases lay in between. The CDR3 spells CASREQENSPLHF. The DNA of the CDR3 is TGTGCCAGTAGAGAACAGGAAAATTCACCCCTCCACTTT.

The rearrangement joins TRBV2 to TRBJ1-1; no reliable D call. With 2 bases removed from V and 2 bases from J, the gap between germline ends came to 9 bases. CDR3 length: 14 amino acids. Germline-derived CDR1 and CDR2 are SNHLY and FYNNEI. The CDR3 protein is CASSEYGGNTEAFF. The CDR3 DNA follows: TGTGCCAGCAGTGAATACGGAGGTAACACTGAAGCTTTCTTT.

This clone has just one count. V and J are TRBV5-4 and TRBJ1-4, with a weak D call TRBD1 (6 bases). Germline V CDR1 and CDR2: SGHNT, YYREEE (reference sequence). CDR3 size: 15 residues. Trimming took 3 bases from V and 4 from J, leaving 13 bases between them. The CDR3 nucleotides are TGTGCCAGCAGCTACCGACAGGCAAATAATGAAAAACTGTTTTTT. Protein: CASSYRQANNEKLFF.

CDR3 nucleotides: TGCGCCAGCAGCCCTAGACAGGGCAATTCACCCCTCCACTTT. Amino acid sequence: CASSPRQGNSPLHF. This rearrangement joins TRBV5-1 to TRBJ1-6; 7 bases are a match to TRBD1. V lost 4 bases and J lost 7; bases outside the gene matches: 5. Germline lookup yields CDR1 SGHRS and CDR2 YFSETQ. The CDR3 contains 14 residues.

The CDR3 nucleotides read TGTGCCAGCAGCCACCGGGCCCGCCAAGAGACCCAGTACTTC. Its translation: CASSHRARQETQYF. This chain uses TRBV7-2 with TRBJ2-5; D is undetermined. The CDR3 is 14 residues long. Trimming shortened V by 5 bases and J by 1 base, and 11 bases separated the two germline ends. Looked up from germline, CDR1 is SGHTA and CDR2 is FQGNSA. Based on the CDR3 plus reference TRBV7-2 and TRBJ2-5, the full variable domain is GAGVSQSPSNKVTEKGKDVELRCDPISGHTALYWYRQSLGQGLEFLIYFQGNSAPDKSGLPSDRFSAERTGGSVSTLTIQRTQQEDSAVYLCASSHRARQETQYFGPGTRLLVL.

This chain uses TRBV20-1 with TRBJ1-5; D is undetermined. The germline CDR1 and CDR2 sequences are DFQATT and SNEGSKA (reference sequence). The CDR3 length is 17 residues. V was shortened by 3 bases and J by 1 base, with 19 bases between the two germline ends. The CDR3 protein is CSASSPGDPRSNQPQHF. In DNA form, the CDR3 reads TGCAGTGCTAGTTCCCCGGGAGATCCTCGAAGCAATCAGCCCCAGCATTTT.

This clone was recorded once. The CDR3 sequence: CASSLAGGPYEQFF. CDR3 in DNA: TGTGCCAGCAGTCTAGCGGGGGGGCCCTATGAGCAGTTCTTC. The genes are TRBV2 and TRBJ2-1, with 12 bases lining up with TRBD2. The CDR3 extends over 14 amino acids. V lost 5 bases to trimming and J lost 8 bases; unmatched junction nucleotides: 4. Germline-derived CDR1 and CDR2 are SNHLY and FYNNEI.